The clone carrying this TCR beta chain appeared many times. Its cognate antigen is unknown. The germline gene is not matched at one end of the junction; a read error may be the cause. Time point given: newly diagnosed GD, antithyroid drugs for less than 3 months. Preparation of the TCR library used RNA extracted from PBMCs. This sample is drawn from a study of regulatory T cells in long-lasting Graves disease. General study results and limits: Newly diagnosed disease favored TRBV20-1 and TRBJ2-1 over persistent disease.

Library construction for TCR beta used iRepertoire HTBI primers and Arm-PCR of CDR3 regions. TCRdb reprocessed the multiplex PCR reads via MiXCR and lists one record per CDR3 protein. Among about 210,000 distinct CDR3 sequences listed, around 20% were seen once. The CDR3 is made up of 13 amino acids. Germline V gives CDR1 LGHDT, CDR2 YNNKEL (reference sequence). These data were also reused for a study on T cells in Graves' hyperthyroidism and ophthalmopathy. That paper states: TCR CDR3 underwent first-round RT-PCR with the HTBI primer set.

The TCR was taken from a woman aged 25 to 45 with Graves disease. The starting material was peripheral blood mononuclear cells (PBMCs), obtained at new diagnosis, from a patient treated with antithyroid drugs. The genes are TRBV3-1 and TRBJ2-4; 7 nucleotides line up with TRBD1. The CDR3 protein is CANSRDANRGQYF. CDR3 nucleotide sequence: TGTGCCAACAGCCGGGACGCGAACAGGGGTCAGTACTTC. The full variable domain, in which reference TRBV3-1 and TRBJ2-4 provide the parts outside the CDR3, is DTAVSQTPKYLVTQMGNDKSIKCEQNLGHDTMYWYKQDSKKFLKIMFSYNNKELIINETVPNRFSPKSPDKAHLNLHINSLELGDSAVYFCANSRDANRGQYFGAGTRLSVL.